These 6 T cell receptor beta chains share one sample of origin, sequenced in a study of PD-1 blockade in classical Hodgkin lymphoma. The method was immunoSEQ multiplex PCR; TCRdb's version includes in-frame clones alone and lacks a portion of them. The sample yields about 38,000 clones, more than 60% seen once. Time point noted: cycle 4 day 1 (C4D1), after less than 7 weeks of nivolumab. Patients all relapsed after autologous stem cell transplantation, and there was variation in brentuximab vedotin exposure. This material consisted of peripheral blood mononuclear cells (PBMCs), taken before the fourth cycle of nivolumab. These receptors were collected from a human donor with classical Hodgkin lymphoma.

The V and J genes are TRBV6-5 and TRBJ2-7; no reliable D call. The V gene's germline CDR1 is MNHEY and CDR2 SVGAGI. CDR3 length: 13 residues. The V end was cut by 4 bases, the J end by 8 bases, with 15 bases between. Here the CDR3 DNA reads TGTGCCAGCAGTTCCGAGCCTAGGGCCCAGCAGTACTTC. Translating it yields CASSSEPRAQQYF.

This chain links TRBV4-3 with TRBJ2-1, with 7 bases lining up with TRBD1. Trimming took 4 bases from V and 0 from J; bases not matched to a gene: 9. Germline V lookup: CDR1 LGHNA, CDR2 YSLEER. The CDR3 length is 17 residues. The CDR3 coding sequence is TGCGCCAGCAGCCGCCTTGCCAGGGGGAGCTCCTACAATGAGCAGTTCTTC. Protein product: CASSRLARGSSYNEQFF.

The V and J genes are TRBV28 and TRBJ2-5; D perhaps matches TRBD1 (5 bases). Trimming removed 2 bases at V and 2 bases at J, with 18 bases between. Germline V lookup: CDR1 MDHEN, CDR2 SYDVKM. There are 17 residues in the CDR3. CDR3 coding DNA: TGTGCCAGCAGTTTACCATTTTTACAGGACCCACAAGAGACCCAGTACTTC. This encodes CASSLPFLQDPQETQYF.

In regard to this clone: The DNA is omitted, as the CDR3 cannot be located on it reliably, and the CDR3 follows TCRdb's listing. V usage is TRBV21-1 and J usage is TRBJ1-1; whether TRBD1, the table's D call, matches the DNA was not checked. TRBV21-1 is an annotated pseudogene. Termini included, the CDR3 measures 15 amino acids. The CDR3 loop reads CASSKWGQGAAEAFF.

Only a few counts were recorded for this clone. The rearrangement joins TRBV4-2 to TRBJ1-2, with D unresolved. This CDR3 region has 15 residues. Germline loops: CDR1 LGHNA, CDR2 YNFKEQ. Trimming left V 0 bases short and J 5 bases short, with 13 bases between. The CDR3 region has the DNA TGTGCCAGCAGCCAAGATAGAGCAGGAGATTATGGCTACACCTTC. Its translation: CASSQDRAGDYGYTF.

This chain connects TRBV5-6 to TRBJ1-5; no definite D call. CDR1 SGHDT and CDR2 YYEEEE come from the germline V gene. Trimming took 3 bases from V and 0 from J, leaving 19 bases between them. This CDR3 has 18 amino acids. The CDR3 coding sequence is TGTGCCAGCAGCTCCAATAGCCTTCGACTGACTAGCAATCAGCCCCAGCATTTT. Translation gives CASSSNSLRLTSNQPQHF.